Presented here are 14 T cell receptor beta chains from one specimen sequenced in a study of shared clonotypes between healthy human individuals. Method: immunoSEQ multiplex PCR; TCRdb's copy keeps in-frame clones and lacks some. The sample shows approximately 1.9 million clones, around 93% of them seen only once. Naive CD8 cells lacked CD45RO, underwent positive selection for CCR7 and left out terminally differentiated effector memory CD45RA+ cells. Sequenced sample: naive CD8+ T cells from PBMCs. Receptors were obtained from a man younger than 35 in good health. Some clones in this sample may be carry-over from other donors' samples.

The genes are TRBV30 and TRBJ2-1; possible D gene TRBD2, 5 bases. This CDR3 spans 11 amino acids. From germline, CDR1 is GTSNPN and CDR2 SVGIG (reference sequence). V lost 4 bases, J lost 10 bases, and 11 bases lay in between. The CDR3 nucleotides read TGTGCCTGGAACTTCGGGGTGGAGCAGTTCTTC. It codes for CAWNFGVEQFF.

This clone is a singleton in its sample. This chain links TRBV7-8 with TRBJ2-2; 8 bases fit TRBD2. The germline CDR1 and CDR2 sequences are SGHVS and FQNEAQ. The CDR3 extends over 14 amino acids. The ends lost 10 bases at V and 5 bases at J; junction bases unmatched: 9. The CDR3 region is CAISPGGSTGELFF. The CDR3 DNA is TGTGCCATCAGTCCGGGGGGGAGTACCGGGGAGCTGTTTTTT.

The chain recombines TRBV7-2 with TRBJ2-7, with 8 bases matching TRBD1. The CDR3 covers 14 residues. The trim removed 8 bases at V and 3 bases at J, leaving 9 bases unmatched. Germline V gene lookup returns CDR1 SGHTA and CDR2 FQGNSA. The chain's CDR3 is CASRQSGTGYEQYF. For the CDR3, the DNA is TGTGCCAGCCGCCAATCCGGGACAGGCTACGAGCAGTACTTC.

In this sample, this clone turned up once. The rearrangement uses TRBV5-1 and TRBJ2-7; D unresolved. Trimming pared 4 bases from V and 12 bases from J, leaving 17 bases between. This CDR3 region has 12 residues. Germline CDR1 is SGHRS and CDR2 is YFSETQ. CDR3 nucleotides: TGCGCCAGCAGCCATGACTCCTATCTCAGGTACTTC. Protein: CASSHDSYLRYF.

This chain connects TRBV6-1 to TRBJ2-1, with TRBD1 matching 8 bases. The CDR3 has 15 amino acids. Germline values: CDR1 MNHNS, CDR2 SASEGT. V trimming: 6 bases; J trimming: 2 bases; junction bases outside the gene matches: 6. CDR3: CASSKKGQAYNEQFF. The DNA of the CDR3 is TGTGCCAGCAGCAAAAAGGGACAGGCCTACAATGAGCAGTTCTTC.

The chain carries TRBV4-3 and TRBJ2-1; 7 nucleotides align to TRBD2. From germline, CDR1 is LGHNA and CDR2 YSLEER. The CDR3 length is 17 residues. V trimming: 0 bases; J trimming: 9 bases; junction bases outside the gene matches: 14. Written as DNA, the CDR3 is TGCGCCAGCAGCCAAGAAACCTCTAGCGGATATGGAGGTGAGCAGTTCTTC. Its protein is CASSQETSSGYGGEQFF.

As for this clone: The identical CDR3 is also encoded by other nucleotide sequences in the sample. This sequence joins TRBV27 and TRBJ2-7; perhaps TRBD1 as D (6 bases). Germline V lookup: CDR1 MNHEY, CDR2 SMNVEV (reference sequence). The CDR3 covers 14 residues. The V end was cut by 5 bases, the J end by 0 bases, with 11 bases between. The CDR3 DNA is TGTGCCAGCAGTCCGAGGGGGAGCTCCTACGAGCAGTACTTC. As protein: CASSPRGSSYEQYF.

In this sample, this clone turned up a few times. This specimen includes other DNA sequences encoding the same CDR3. The V gene is TRBV7-9, the J gene TRBJ2-7, with a weak D call TRBD2 (5 bases). The CDR3 totals 12 residues. Germline V gene data show CDR1 as SEHNR and CDR2 as FQNEAQ (reference sequence). V was pared by 4 bases and J by 2 bases, with 6 bases between. CDR3 sequence: CASSSGAYEQYF. The CDR3 DNA reads TGTGCCAGCAGCTCCGGGGCCTACGAGCAGTACTTC.

V is TRBV5-4 and J is TRBJ1-2; 10 positions match TRBD1. Germline lookup yields CDR1 SGHNT and CDR2 YYREEE (reference sequence). There are 18 residues in the CDR3. V lost 4 bases and J lost 4; bases outside the gene matches: 16. The CDR3 coding sequence is TGTGCCAGCAGCGACCCAGAGCTGGGGGGACAGGGGAGCTATGGCTACACCTTC. Amino acid sequence: CASSDPELGGQGSYGYTF.

J is TRBJ2-1 and V is TRBV14, with TRBD2 matching over 7 bases. The V and J ends lost 1 base and 5 bases, in that order; junction bases with no gene match: 8. Germline lookup yields CDR1 SGHDN and CDR2 FVKESK. This CDR3 has 16 residues. CDR3 in amino acids: CASSQALREIHNEQFF. CDR3 bases: TGTGCCAGCAGCCAAGCTCTGCGGGAGATCCACAATGAGCAGTTCTTC. The whole variable domain, filled in from reference TRBV14 and TRBJ2-1, reads EAGVTQFPSHSVIEKGQTVTLRCDPISGHDNLYWYRRVMGKEIKFLLHFVKESKQDESGMPNNRFLAERTGGTYSTLKVQPAELEDSGVYFCASSQALREIHNEQFFGPGTRLTVL.

This clone has just one count. The chain is built from TRBV7-9 and TRBJ2-1; TRBD2 matches 11 bases. CDR3 length equals 16 residues. Germline CDR1 reads SEHNR; CDR2 reads FQNEAQ (reference sequence). V lost 7 bases to trimming and J lost 8 bases; unmatched junction nucleotides: 13. This chain's CDR3 is CASIHSGRAEGDEQFF. In DNA form, the CDR3 reads TGTGCCAGCATCCATAGCGGGAGGGCCGAAGGTGATGAGCAGTTCTTC.

The chain joins TRBV29-1 to TRBJ2-7; 14 bases match TRBD2. This CDR3 has 14 amino acids. The ends lost 4 bases at V and 5 bases at J; junction bases unmatched: 4. The V gene's germline CDR1 is SQVTM and CDR2 ANQGSEA. This CDR3 is CSVAGTSGSHEQYF. Written as DNA, the CDR3 is TGCAGCGTTGCCGGGACTAGCGGGAGCCACGAGCAGTACTTC.

This chain joins TRBV4-1 and TRBJ1-5, with D possibly TRBD1 on 5 matching bases. This CDR3 comprises 16 residues. The germline gives CDR1 MGHRA, CDR2 YSYEKL. Trimming left V 0 bases short and J 5 bases short, with 14 bases between. The CDR3, as DNA: TGCGCCAGCAGCCAAGAAATCAGGGTAGTACATCAGCCCCAGCATTTT. Translating it yields CASSQEIRVVHQPQHF.

V usage is TRBV6-4 and J usage is TRBJ2-1; TRBD1 is a possible D gene (6 bases). The CDR3 is 14 residues long. Germline values: CDR1 MRHNA, CDR2 SNTAGT. With 6 bases removed from V and 3 bases from J, the gap between germline ends came to 12 bases. Here the CDR3 reads CASSADSNYNEQFF. In DNA form, the CDR3 reads TGTGCCAGCAGCGCGGACAGCAACTACAATGAGCAGTTCTTC.